The T cell receptor (beta chain) described here comes from a study of siplizumab effects on memory and regulatory T cells. The CDR3 is made up of 14 amino acids. Germline V gene sequence: CDR1 SGHRS, CDR2 YFSETQ. The junction had 8 bases not matched to a gene; V was cut back by 9 bases and J by 2 bases. TCRdb's copy holds only in-frame clones and misses some; the assay was immunoSEQ multiplex PCR. The table records approximately 110,000 clones, just over 90% of them present only once. The rearrangement joins TRBV5-1 to TRBJ2-1, with TRBD1 identical over 7 bases. Material: CD4+ T cells sorted from blood. This TCR was recovered from a human donor in good health. The DNA of the CDR3 is TGCGCCACTTCACGGGACAGCACCTACAATGAGCAGTTCTTC. Translated, it gives CATSRDSTYNEQFF.